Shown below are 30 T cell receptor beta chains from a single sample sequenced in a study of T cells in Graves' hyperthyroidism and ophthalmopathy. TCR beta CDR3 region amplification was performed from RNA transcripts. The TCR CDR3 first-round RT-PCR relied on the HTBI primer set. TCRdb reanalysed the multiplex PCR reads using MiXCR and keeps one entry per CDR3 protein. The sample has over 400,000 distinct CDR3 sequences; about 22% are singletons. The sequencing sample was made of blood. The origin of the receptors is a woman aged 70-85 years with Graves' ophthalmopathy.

In nucleotides, the CDR3 is TGTGCCACCAGCAGATCGGGGTACGAGCAGTACTTC. The encoded protein is CATSRSGYEQYF. This sequence joins TRBV15 and TRBJ2-7; weak D call: TRBD2 (5 bases). Trimming pared 2 bases from V and 4 bases from J, leaving 6 bases between. The CDR3 runs 12 residues. Germline loops: CDR1 LNHNV, CDR2 YYDKDF (reference sequence).

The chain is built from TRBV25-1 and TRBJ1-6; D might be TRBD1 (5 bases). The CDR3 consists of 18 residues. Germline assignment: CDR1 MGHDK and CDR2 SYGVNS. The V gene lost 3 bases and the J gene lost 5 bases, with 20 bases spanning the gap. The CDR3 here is CASSDHVAGTGDNSPLHF. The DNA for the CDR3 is TGTGCCAGCAGTGACCACGTCGCCGGGACGGGAGATAATTCACCCCTCCACTTT.

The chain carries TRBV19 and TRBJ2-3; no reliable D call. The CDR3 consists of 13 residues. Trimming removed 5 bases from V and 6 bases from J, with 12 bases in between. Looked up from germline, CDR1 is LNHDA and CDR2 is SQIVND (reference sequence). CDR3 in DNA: TGTGCCAGTAGTCAAACCCCCCCGGATACGCAGTATTTT. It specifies CASSQTPPDTQYF.

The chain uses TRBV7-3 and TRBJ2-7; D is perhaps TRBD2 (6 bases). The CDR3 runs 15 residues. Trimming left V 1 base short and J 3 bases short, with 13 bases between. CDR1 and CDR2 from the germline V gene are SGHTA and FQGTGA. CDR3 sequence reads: CASSLRTNGVYEQYF. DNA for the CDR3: TGTGCCAGCAGCTTAAGGACTAACGGAGTCTACGAGCAGTACTTC.

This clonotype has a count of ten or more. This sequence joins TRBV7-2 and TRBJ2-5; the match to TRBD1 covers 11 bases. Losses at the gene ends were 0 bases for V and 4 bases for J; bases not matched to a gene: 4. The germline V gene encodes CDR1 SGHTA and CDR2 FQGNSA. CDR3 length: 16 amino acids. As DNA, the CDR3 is TGTGCCAGCAGCTTAGCCGGGACAGGGGGGGCAGAGACCCAGTACTTC. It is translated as CASSLAGTGGAETQYF.

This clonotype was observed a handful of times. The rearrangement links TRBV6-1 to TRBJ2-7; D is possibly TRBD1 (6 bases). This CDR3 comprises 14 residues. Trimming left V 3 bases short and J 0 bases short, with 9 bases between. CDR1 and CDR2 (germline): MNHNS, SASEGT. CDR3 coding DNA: TGTGCCAGCAGTGATACAGGGAGCTCCTACGAGCAGTACTTC. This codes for CASSDTGSSYEQYF.

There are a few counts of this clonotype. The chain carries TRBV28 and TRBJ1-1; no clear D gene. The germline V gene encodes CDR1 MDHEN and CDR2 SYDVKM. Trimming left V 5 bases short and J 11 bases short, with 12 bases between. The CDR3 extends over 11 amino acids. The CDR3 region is CASSGFEEAFF. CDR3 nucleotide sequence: TGTGCCAGCAGTGGGTTTGAGGAGGCTTTCTTT.

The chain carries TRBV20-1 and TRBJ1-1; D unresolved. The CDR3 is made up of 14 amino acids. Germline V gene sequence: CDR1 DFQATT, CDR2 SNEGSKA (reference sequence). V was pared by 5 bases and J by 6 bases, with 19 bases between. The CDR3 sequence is CSAPPMGKVAEAFF. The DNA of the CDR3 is TGCAGTGCTCCCCCCATGGGGAAGGTTGCTGAAGCTTTCTTT.

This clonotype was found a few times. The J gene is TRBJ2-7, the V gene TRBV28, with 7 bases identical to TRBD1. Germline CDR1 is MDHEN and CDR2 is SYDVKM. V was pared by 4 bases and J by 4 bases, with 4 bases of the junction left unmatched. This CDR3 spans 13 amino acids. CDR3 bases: TGTGCCAGCAGTTCGGGACAGTATTACGAGCAGTACTTC. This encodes CASSSGQYYEQYF.

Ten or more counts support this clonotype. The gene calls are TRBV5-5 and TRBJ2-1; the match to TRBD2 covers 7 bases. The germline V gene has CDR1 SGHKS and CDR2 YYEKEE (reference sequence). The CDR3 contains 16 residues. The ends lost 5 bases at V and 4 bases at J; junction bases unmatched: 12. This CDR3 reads CASSLTGLVLYNEQFF. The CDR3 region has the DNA TGTGCCAGCAGTTTAACTGGACTAGTTCTGTACAATGAGCAGTTCTTC.

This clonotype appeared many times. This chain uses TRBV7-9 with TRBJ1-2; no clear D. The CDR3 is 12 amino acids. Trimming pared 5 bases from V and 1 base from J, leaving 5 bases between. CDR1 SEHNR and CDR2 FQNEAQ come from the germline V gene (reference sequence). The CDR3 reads CASSTINYGYTF. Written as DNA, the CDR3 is TGTGCCAGCAGCACGATTAACTATGGCTACACCTTC.

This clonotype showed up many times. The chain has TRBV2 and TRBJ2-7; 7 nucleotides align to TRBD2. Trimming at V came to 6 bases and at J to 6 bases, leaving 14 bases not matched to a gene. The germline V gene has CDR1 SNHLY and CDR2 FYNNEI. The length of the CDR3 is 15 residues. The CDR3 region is CASRGWAGESGEQYF. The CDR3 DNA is TGTGCCAGCAGGGGATGGGCGGGAGAATCGGGCGAGCAGTACTTC.

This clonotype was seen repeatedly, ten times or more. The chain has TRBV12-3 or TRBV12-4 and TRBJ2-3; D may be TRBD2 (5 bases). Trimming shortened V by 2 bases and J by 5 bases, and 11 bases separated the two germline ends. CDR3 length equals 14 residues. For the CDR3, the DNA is TGTGCCAGCAGTTTACGGCGGGCCCGAGATACGCAGTATTTT. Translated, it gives CASSLRRARDTQYF.

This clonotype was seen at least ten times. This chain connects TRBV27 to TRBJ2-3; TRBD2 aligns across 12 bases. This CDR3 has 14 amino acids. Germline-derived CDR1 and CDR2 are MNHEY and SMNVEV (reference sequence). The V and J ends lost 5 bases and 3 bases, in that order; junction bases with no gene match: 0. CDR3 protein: CASSGTSGTDTQYF. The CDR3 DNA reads TGTGCCAGCAGTGGGACTAGCGGGACAGATACGCAGTATTTT.

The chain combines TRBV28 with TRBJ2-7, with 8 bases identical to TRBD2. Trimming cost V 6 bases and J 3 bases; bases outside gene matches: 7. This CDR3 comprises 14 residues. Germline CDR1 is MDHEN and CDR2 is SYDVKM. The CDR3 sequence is CASSTGGEDYEQYF. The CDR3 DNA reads TGTGCCAGCAGCACCGGGGGGGAGGACTACGAGCAGTACTTC.

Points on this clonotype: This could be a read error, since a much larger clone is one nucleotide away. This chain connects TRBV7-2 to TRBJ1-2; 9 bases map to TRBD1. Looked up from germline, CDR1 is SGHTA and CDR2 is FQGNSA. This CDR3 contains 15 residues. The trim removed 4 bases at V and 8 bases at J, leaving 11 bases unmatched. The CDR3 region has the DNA TGTGCCAGCAGCTCAGTCGGACAGGGGTTTCTCGGCTACACCTTC. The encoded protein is CASSSVGQGFLGYTF.

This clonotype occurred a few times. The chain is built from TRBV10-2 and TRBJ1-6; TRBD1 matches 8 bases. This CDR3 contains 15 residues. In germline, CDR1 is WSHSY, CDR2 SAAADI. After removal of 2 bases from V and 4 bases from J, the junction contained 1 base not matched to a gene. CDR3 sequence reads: CASSETGGYNSPLHF. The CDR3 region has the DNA TGCGCCAGCAGTGAGACAGGGGGTTATAATTCACCCCTCCACTTT.

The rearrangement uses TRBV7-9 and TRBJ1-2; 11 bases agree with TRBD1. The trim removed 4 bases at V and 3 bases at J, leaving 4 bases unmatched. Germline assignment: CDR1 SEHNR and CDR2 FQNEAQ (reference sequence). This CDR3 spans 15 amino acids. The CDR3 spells CASSWDRGVYYGYTF. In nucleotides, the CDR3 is TGTGCCAGCAGCTGGGACAGGGGGGTGTACTATGGCTACACCTTC.

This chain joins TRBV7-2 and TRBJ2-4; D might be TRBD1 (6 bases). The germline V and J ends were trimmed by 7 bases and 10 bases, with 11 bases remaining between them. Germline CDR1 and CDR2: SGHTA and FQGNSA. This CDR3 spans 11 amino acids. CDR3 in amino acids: CASTPGVIQYF. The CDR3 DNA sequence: TGTGCCAGCACCCCAGGGGTAATTCAGTACTTC.

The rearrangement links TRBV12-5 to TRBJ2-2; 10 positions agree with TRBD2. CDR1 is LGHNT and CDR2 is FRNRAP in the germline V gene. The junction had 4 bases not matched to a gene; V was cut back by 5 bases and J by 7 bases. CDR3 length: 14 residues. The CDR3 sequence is CASGLAGASGELFF. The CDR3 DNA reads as TGTGCTAGTGGTCTAGCGGGAGCGAGCGGGGAGCTGTTTTTT. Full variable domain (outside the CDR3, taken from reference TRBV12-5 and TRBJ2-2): DARVTQTPRHKVTEMGQEVTMRCQPILGHNTVFWYRQTMMQGLELLAYFRNRAPLDDSGMPKDRFSAEMPDATLATLKIQPSEPRDSAVYFCASGLAGASGELFFGEGSRLTVL.

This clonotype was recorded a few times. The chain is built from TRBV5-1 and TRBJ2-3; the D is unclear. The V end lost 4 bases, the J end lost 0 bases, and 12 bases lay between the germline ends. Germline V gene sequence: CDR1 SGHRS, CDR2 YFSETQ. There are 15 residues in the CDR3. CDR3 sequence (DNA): TGCGCCAGCAGCCCGGACGGGCCCAGCACAGATACGCAGTATTTT. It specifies CASSPDGPSTDTQYF.

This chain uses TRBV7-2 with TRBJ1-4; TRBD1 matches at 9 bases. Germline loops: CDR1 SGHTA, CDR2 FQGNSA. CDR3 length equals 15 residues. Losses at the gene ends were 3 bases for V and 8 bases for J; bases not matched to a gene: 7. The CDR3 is CASSFLGQGGEKLFF. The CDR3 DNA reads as TGTGCCAGCAGCTTTCTGGGACAGGGAGGAGAAAAACTGTTTTTT. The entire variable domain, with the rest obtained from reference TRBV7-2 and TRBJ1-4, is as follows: GAGVSQSPSNKVTEKGKDVELRCDPISGHTALYWYRQSLGQGLEFLIYFQGNSAPDKSGLPSDRFSAERTGGSVSTLTIQRTQQEDSAVYLCASSFLGQGGEKLFFGSGTQLSVL.

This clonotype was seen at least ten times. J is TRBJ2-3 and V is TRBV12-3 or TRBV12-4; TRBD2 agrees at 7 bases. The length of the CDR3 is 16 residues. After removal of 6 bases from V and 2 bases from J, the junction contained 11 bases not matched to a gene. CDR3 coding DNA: TGTGCCAGCAGCCCTGGGGGGGGGAGGACCACAGATACGCAGTATTTT. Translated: CASSPGGGRTTDTQYF.

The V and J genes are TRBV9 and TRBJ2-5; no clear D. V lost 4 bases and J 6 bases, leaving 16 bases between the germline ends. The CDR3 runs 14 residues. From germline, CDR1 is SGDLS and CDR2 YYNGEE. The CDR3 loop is CASSRGAGGKTQYF. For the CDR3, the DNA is TGTGCCAGCAGCCGTGGAGCAGGTGGAAAGACCCAGTACTTC.

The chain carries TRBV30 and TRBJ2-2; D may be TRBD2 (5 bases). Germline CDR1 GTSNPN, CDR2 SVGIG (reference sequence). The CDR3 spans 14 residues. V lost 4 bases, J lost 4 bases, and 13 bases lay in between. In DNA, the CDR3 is TGTGCCTGGAACGACTATCCGAGCACCGGGGAGCTGTTTTTT. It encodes CAWNDYPSTGELFF.

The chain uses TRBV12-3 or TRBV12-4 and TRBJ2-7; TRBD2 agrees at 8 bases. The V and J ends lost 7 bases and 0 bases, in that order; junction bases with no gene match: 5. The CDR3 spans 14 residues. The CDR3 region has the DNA TGTGCCAGCAACCAGCGGGAGCACTCCTACGAGCAGTACTTC. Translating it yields CASNQREHSYEQYF.

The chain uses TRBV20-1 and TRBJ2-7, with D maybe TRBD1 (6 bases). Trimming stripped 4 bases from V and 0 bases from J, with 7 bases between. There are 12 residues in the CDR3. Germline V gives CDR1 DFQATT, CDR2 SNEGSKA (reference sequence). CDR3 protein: CSATGDSYEQYF. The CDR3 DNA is TGCAGTGCTACAGGGGACTCCTACGAGCAGTACTTC.

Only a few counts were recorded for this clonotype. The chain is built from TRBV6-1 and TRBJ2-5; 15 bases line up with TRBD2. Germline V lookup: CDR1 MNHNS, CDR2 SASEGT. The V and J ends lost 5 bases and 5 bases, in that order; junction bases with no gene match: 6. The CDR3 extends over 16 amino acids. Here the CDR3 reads CASSPGLAGGAETQYF. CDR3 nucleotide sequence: TGTGCCAGCAGTCCGGGACTAGCGGGAGGAGCGGAGACCCAGTACTTC.

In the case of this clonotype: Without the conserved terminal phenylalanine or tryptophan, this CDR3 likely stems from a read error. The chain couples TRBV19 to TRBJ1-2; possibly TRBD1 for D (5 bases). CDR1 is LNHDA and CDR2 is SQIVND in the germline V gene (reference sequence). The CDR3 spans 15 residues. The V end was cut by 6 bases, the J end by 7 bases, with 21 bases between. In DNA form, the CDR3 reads TGTGCCAGTAGGCCTTATGGGACGAATAATGGTGGCTACACCCTC. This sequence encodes CASRPYGTNNGGYTL.

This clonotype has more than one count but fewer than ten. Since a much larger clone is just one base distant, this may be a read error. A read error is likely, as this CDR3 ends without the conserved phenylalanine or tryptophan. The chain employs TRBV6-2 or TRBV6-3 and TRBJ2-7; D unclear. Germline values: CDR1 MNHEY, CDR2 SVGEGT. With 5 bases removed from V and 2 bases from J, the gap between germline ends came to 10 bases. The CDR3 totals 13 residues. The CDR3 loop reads CASSHVGTYEQYL. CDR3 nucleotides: TGTGCCAGCAGTCATGTAGGGACCTACGAGCAGTACCTC.